This T cell receptor (beta chain) was recorded in a study of regulatory T cells in long-lasting Graves disease. Investigators prepared the TCR beta libraries by applying iRepertoire HTBI primers and Arm-PCR of CDR3 regions. TCRdb fed the multiplex PCR reads into MiXCR, producing one record per CDR3 protein. The table has about 470,000 distinct CDR3 sequences, roughly 21% seen once. This clonotype was recorded many times. The time point is: persistent/refractory GD, antithyroid drugs over 5 years with positive TRAb. RNA from PBMCs was the source of the TCR library. The CDR3 runs to 15 residues. Trimming shortened V by 3 bases and J by 1 base, and 12 bases separated the two germline ends. Germline CDR1 and CDR2: MDHEN and SYDVKM.

The material was peripheral blood mononuclear cells (PBMCs), obtained when the disease was refractory, from a patient treated with antithyroid drugs. The origin of this receptor is a female donor with Graves disease. The V gene is TRBV28, the J gene TRBJ1-1; weak D call: TRBD1 (5 bases). The CDR3 loop is CASSFYTGPNTEAFF. The CDR3 nucleotides are TGTGCCAGCAGTTTTTACACAGGACCGAACACTGAAGCTTTCTTT. The variable domain in full, with the rest retrieved from reference TRBV28 and TRBJ1-1, is DVKVTQSSRYLVKRTGEKVFLECVQDMDHENMFWYRQDPGLGLRLIYFSYDVKMKEKGDIPEGYSVSREKKERFSLILESASTNQTSMYLCASSFYTGPNTEAFFGQGTRLTVV.